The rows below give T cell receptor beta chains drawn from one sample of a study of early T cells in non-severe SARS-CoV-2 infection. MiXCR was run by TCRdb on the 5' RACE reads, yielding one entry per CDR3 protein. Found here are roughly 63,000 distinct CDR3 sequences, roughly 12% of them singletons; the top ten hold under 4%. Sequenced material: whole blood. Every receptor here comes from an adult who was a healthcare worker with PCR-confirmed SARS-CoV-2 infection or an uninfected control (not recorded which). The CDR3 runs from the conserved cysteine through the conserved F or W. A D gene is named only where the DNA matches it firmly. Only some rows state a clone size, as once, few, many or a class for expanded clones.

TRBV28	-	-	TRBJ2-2	TGTGCCAGCAGAGCGGCGATTAACACCGGGGAGCTGTTTTTT	CASRAAINTGELFF
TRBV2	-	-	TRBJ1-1	TGTGCCAGCAGGGGGGACGTACTTGAAGCTTTCTTT	CASRGDVLEAFF
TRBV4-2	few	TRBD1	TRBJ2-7	TGTGCCAGCAGCCAAGCTTGGGACAGCTCCTACGAGCAGTACTTC	CASSQAWDSSYEQYF
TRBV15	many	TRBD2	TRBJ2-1	TGTGCCACCAGCAGAGAACTAGCGGGAGCAAATGAGCAGTTCTTC	CATSRELAGANEQFF
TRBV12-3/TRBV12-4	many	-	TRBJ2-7	TGTGCCAGCAGCCCGGAGGCGGGGTGGGTGAACGAGCAGTACTTC	CASSPEAGWVNEQYF
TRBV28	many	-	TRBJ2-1	TGTGCCAGCAGTTTATGGGCAGCCAACGTCCTTGAGCAGTTCTTC	CASSLWAANVLEQFF
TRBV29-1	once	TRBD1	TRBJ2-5	TGCAGCGTTGTCCCCCACAGGGGGTGGGAGACCCAGTACTTC	CSVVPHRGWETQYF
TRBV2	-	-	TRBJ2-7	TGTGCCAGCAGTGAACTTGAGGACAACAAATACGAGCAGTACTTC	CASSELEDNKYEQYF
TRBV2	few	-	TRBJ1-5	TGTGCCAGCGGGCGAGCCCAGCATTTT	CASGRAQHF
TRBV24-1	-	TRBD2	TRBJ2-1	TGTGCCACCAGTGATCTCAGACTAGCGGGCCACAGGAATGAGCAGTTCTTC	CATSDLRLAGHRNEQFF
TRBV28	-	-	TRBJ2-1	TGTGCCAGCAACGTGGACGGTAATGAGCAGTTCTTC	CASNVDGNEQFF
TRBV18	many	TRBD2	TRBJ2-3	TGTGCCAGCTCATCACGGGCGGGAGAAACAGATACGCAGTATTTT	CASSSRAGETDTQYF
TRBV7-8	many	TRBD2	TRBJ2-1	TGTGCCAGCAGCCTAAAAGCGGGAGAGGAGTTCTTC	CASSLKAGEEFF
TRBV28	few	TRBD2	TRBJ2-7	TGTGCCAGCAGTCCGCGGACTAGCGGTGGAGGGCAGTACTTC	CASSPRTSGGGQYF
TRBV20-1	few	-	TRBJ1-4	TGCAGTGCTAGTTCCGGGACACCTACCGAAAAACTGTTTTTT	CSASSGTPTEKLFF
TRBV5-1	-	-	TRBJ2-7	TGCGCCAGCAGCTTGTTTCCAGGGGAAGGGGGCGAGCAGTACTTC	CASSLFPGEGGEQYF
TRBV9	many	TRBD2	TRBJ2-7	TGTGCCAGCAAGGGCGGGAGGGTATACGAGCAGTACTTC	CASKGGRVYEQYF
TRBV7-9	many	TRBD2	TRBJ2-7	TGTGCCAGCAGCTTAACTCAAGCGGGGGAGCAGTACTTC	CASSLTQAGEQYF